Described below is a single TCR beta chain sequence and its context. Its antigen remains unidentified. The data are from a study of cytomegalovirus exposure and HLA in healthy donors. Study findings and constraints: HLA alleles showed associations with some 17,000 TCR beta sequences in a later analysis, at a 0.05 false discovery rate. A few chains linked to CMV were shown in vitro to be specific for CMV antigens.

The PCR made use of 60 Vbeta and 13 Jbeta primers. Data came from immunoSEQ multiplex PCR; TCRdb stores just in-frame clones and leaves some out. The data show 100,000 to 150,000 clones, 75% to 85% seen once. This CDR3 is 12 amino acids long. The ends were cut back, 4 bases at V and 6 bases at J, with 9 bases in the middle. CDR1 and CDR2 (germline): KGHSY, FQNENV. The sequenced material came from PBMCs. This clonotype was obtained from a male donor in good health and CMV-seronegative. V gene TRBV16 combines with J gene TRBJ1-2; tentative D call: TRBD1 (5 bases). The CDR3 sequence: CASSPAGNGYTF. The CDR3 DNA reads as TGTGCCAGCAGCCCCGCAGGGAATGGCTACACCTTC.